This T cell receptor beta chain came from a study of response to subunit inactivated influenza vaccine (dated by TCRdb to between 2017 and 2018). As for the study more broadly: Deep quantitative T cell receptor repertoire profiling was used in the study to track responses to a trivalent subunit inactivated influenza vaccine.

This clonotype has just a few counts. No antigen is known for it. No much larger clonotype is one base removed from it; base qualities were not supplied. The library was generated by RT-PCR. The sequencing machine was an Illumina HiSeq 2500. TCRdb took the public reads, trimmed them with fastp at Q25, ran MiXCR for clone calling and kept in-frame beta chains. A single entry per CDR3 protein holds the most common genes and DNA from its merged rows. The sample table records approximately 700,000 distinct CDR3 sequences; roughly 13% of these occur just once. The leading ten clones occupy approximately 6.5% of the sample. Overall study outcomes, separate from this receptor: It was suggested by the authors that each seasonal influenza vaccination may recruit only a limited number of new T cells.

Sequences SGHVS (CDR1) and FNYEAQ (CDR2) are obtained from the germline V gene. At the junction V is shortened by 1 base and J by 6 bases, with 10 bases in between. The cysteine opens and the phenylalanine closes a CDR3 of 13 amino acids. Only the CDR3 region is kept as DNA, spanning 39 bases read in frame from base 1. The chain joins TRBV7-6 to TRBJ2-7, with the D gene too uncertain to name. Here the sequenced sample was PBMCs from blood, taken roughly 15 days before vaccination. This TCR was sampled from a man between 50 and 59 years old who received an inactivated influenza vaccine. Donor details come from another sample of the same person, matched by shared clones. The CDR3 protein sequence reads: CASSLDKPGEQYF. The DNA sequence is given as TGTGCCAGCAGCTTAGACAAGCCCGGCGAGCAGTACTTC.